The rows below give T cell receptor beta chains drawn from one sample of a study of blood T cell repertoires in COVID-19. Profiling relied on immunoSEQ multiplex PCR, and the TCRdb table lists in-frame clones only, not all of them. The sample contains about 160,000 clones, approximately 85% of which appear only once. The sequencing input was peripheral blood. These receptors were obtained from a woman aged 60-70 years with COVID-19, enrolled during active disease. Both conserved end residues are part of each CDR3. The order of the fields is CDR3 DNA, CDR3 protein, V gene, clone size, J gene, D gene. D genes are given only for firm matches. Size values are once, few and many counts, or a class for expanded clones, and some rows have none.

CDR3 DNA: TGTGCCAGCAGCCGTCAGGGAGGGCCCTACGAGCAGTACTTC
CDR3 protein: CASSRQGGPYEQYF
V gene: TRBV3-1/TRBV3-2
clone size: -
J gene: TRBJ2-7
D gene: TRBD2

CDR3 DNA: TGTGCCTGGGGTGGGGCAGGGCCACCCTATGGCTACACCTTC
CDR3 protein: CAWGGAGPPYGYTF
V gene: TRBV30
clone size: once
J gene: TRBJ1-2
D gene: -

CDR3 DNA: TGCGCCAGCAGTGAGTCCAACAGGAGAGATACGCAGTATTTT
CDR3 protein: CASSESNRRDTQYF
V gene: TRBV10-2
clone size: few
J gene: TRBJ2-3
D gene: -

CDR3 DNA: TGTGCCAGCAGCTTAAACGGCGGGCTAGCGGGGGTTAACACCGGGGAGCTGTTTTTT
CDR3 protein: CASSLNGGLAGVNTGELFF
V gene: TRBV7-6
clone size: -
J gene: TRBJ2-2
D gene: TRBD2

CDR3 DNA: TGCGCCAGCAGCTTGTCACAGACTAACTCTGGGGCCAACGTCCTGACTTTC
CDR3 protein: CASSLSQTNSGANVLTF
V gene: TRBV5-1
clone size: few
J gene: TRBJ2-6
D gene: -

CDR3 DNA: TGTGCCAGCAGTGGACCCGCGGGGCGCGGAGCTAATGAAAAACTGTTTTTT
CDR3 protein: CASSGPAGRGANEKLFF
V gene: TRBV6-1
clone size: -
J gene: TRBJ1-4
D gene: -

CDR3 DNA: TGTGCCAGTAGTATCCCGGCAGGGCCCAACTATGGCTACACCTTC
CDR3 protein: CASSIPAGPNYGYTF
V gene: TRBV19
clone size: -
J gene: TRBJ1-2
D gene: -

CDR3 DNA: TGTGCCAGTAGTTTGTGGGGAGGGAGCGGCGGGGAGCTGTTTTTT
CDR3 protein: CASSLWGGSGGELFF
V gene: TRBV19
clone size: -
J gene: TRBJ2-2
D gene: TRBD2

CDR3 DNA: TGTGCCACTCAAGGACAGGGGGCCCACAATGAGCAGTTCTTC
CDR3 protein: CATQGQGAHNEQFF
V gene: TRBV2
clone size: -
J gene: TRBJ2-1
D gene: TRBD1

CDR3 DNA: TGTGCCAGCAGCTTAAGAAGTTGGAGCTATGGCTACACCTTC
CDR3 protein: CASSLRSWSYGYTF
V gene: TRBV5-5
clone size: -
J gene: TRBJ1-2
D gene: -

CDR3 DNA: TGTGCCAGCACCTTGGATCGTGGACTAGCGTCGAACACCGGGGAGCTGTTTTTT
CDR3 protein: CASTLDRGLASNTGELFF
V gene: TRBV9
clone size: -
J gene: TRBJ2-2
D gene: TRBD2

CDR3 DNA: TGTGCCACCAGCAGAGATGCCCAGGGTGAATATACGCAGTATTTT
CDR3 protein: CATSRDAQGEYTQYF
V gene: TRBV15
clone size: -
J gene: TRBJ2-3
D gene: -

CDR3 DNA: TGTGCCAGCAGCCAGGACAGATACACTGAAGCTTTCTTT
CDR3 protein: CASSQDRYTEAFF
V gene: TRBV14
clone size: once
J gene: TRBJ1-1
D gene: -

CDR3 DNA: TGTGCCAGCAGCTTGTTCCGGAGCAGCTCCTACGAGCAGTACTTC
CDR3 protein: CASSLFRSSSYEQYF
V gene: TRBV5-6
clone size: -
J gene: TRBJ2-7
D gene: -

CDR3 DNA: TGTGCCAGCAGCTTGGAGGCTAGCGGGGCCCAAGAGACCCAGTACTTC
CDR3 protein: CASSLEASGAQETQYF
V gene: TRBV5-4
clone size: -
J gene: TRBJ2-5
D gene: TRBD2

CDR3 DNA: TGTGCCAGCAGCCGTAGGGGTGGGGCTTTCCACTCTGGGGCCAACGTCCTGACTTTC
CDR3 protein: CASSRRGGAFHSGANVLTF
V gene: TRBV7-3
clone size: few
J gene: TRBJ2-6
D gene: -

CDR3 DNA: TGTGCCGGGCAGGACAGAACCTCTGGAAACACCATATATTTT
CDR3 protein: CAGQDRTSGNTIYF
V gene: TRBV28
clone size: -
J gene: TRBJ1-3
D gene: -

CDR3 DNA: TGTGCCAGCAGCCGCGGGACAGCCCAAGAGACCCAGTACTTC
CDR3 protein: CASSRGTAQETQYF
V gene: TRBV11-3
clone size: -
J gene: TRBJ2-5
D gene: -